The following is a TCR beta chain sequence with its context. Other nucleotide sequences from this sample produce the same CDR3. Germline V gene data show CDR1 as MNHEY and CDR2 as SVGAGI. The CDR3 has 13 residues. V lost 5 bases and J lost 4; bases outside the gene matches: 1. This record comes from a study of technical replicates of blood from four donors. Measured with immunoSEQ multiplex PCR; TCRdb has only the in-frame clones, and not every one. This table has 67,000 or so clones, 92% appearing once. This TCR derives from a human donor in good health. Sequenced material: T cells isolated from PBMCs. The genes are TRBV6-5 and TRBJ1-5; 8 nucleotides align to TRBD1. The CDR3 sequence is CASSRQGNQPQHF. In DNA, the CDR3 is TGTGCCAGCAGTCGACAGGGGAATCAGCCCCAGCATTTT.